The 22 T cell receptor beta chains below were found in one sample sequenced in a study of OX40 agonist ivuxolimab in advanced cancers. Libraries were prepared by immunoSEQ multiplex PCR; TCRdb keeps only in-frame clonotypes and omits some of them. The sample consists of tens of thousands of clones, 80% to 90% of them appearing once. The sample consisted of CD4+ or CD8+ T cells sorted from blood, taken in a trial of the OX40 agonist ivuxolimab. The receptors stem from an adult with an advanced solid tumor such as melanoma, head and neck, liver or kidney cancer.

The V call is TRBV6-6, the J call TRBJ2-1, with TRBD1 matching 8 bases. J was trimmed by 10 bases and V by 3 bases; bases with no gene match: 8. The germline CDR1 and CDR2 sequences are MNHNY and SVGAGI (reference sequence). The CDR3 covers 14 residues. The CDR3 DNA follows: TGTGCCAGCAGTTATGTCACAGGGGGTGGGGAGCAGTTCTTC. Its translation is CASSYVTGGGEQFF.

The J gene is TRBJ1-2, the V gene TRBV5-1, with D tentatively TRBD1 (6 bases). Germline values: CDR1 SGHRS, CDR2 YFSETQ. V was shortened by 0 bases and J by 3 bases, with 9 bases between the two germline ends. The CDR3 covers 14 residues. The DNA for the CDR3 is TGCGCCAGCAGCTTGGAGACAGGCTACTATGGCTACACCTTC. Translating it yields CASSLETGYYGYTF.

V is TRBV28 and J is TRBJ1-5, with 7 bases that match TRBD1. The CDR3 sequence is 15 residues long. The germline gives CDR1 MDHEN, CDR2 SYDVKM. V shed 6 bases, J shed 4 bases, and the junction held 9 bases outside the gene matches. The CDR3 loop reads CASRSNRGGNQPQHF. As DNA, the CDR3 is TGTGCCAGCAGGTCGAACAGGGGTGGGAATCAGCCCCAGCATTTT.

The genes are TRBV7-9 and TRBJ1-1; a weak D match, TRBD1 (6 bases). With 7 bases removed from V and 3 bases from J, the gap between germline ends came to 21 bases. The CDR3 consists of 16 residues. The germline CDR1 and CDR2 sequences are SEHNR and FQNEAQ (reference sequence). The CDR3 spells CASTPKAGGADTEAFF. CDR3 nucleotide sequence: TGTGCCAGCACCCCAAAGGCTGGGGGGGCAGACACTGAAGCTTTCTTT.

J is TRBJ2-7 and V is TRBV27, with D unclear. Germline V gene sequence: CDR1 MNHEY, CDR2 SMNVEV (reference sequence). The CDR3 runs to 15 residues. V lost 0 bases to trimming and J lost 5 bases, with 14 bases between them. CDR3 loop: CASSLSFSVLHEQYF. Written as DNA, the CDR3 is TGTGCCAGCAGTTTATCGTTCTCAGTCCTCCACGAGCAGTACTTC.

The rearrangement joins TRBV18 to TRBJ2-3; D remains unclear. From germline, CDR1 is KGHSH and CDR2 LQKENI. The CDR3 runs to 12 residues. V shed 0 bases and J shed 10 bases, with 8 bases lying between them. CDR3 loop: CASSPPVAPQYF. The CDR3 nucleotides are TGTGCCAGCTCACCACCGGTAGCTCCGCAGTATTTT.

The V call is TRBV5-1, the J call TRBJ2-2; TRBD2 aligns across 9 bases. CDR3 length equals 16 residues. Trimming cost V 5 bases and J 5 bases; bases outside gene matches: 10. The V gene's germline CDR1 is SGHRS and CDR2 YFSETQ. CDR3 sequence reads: CASSLQPGLATGELFF. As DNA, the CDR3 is TGCGCCAGCAGTCTTCAACCGGGACTAGCAACCGGGGAGCTGTTTTTT.

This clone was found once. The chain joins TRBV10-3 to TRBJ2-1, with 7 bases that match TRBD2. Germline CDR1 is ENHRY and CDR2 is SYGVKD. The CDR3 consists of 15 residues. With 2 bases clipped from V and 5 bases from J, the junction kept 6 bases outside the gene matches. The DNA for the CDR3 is TGTGCCATCAGTGAGAGTAGCGGGCGCCACAATGAGCAGTTCTTC. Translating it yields CAISESSGRHNEQFF.

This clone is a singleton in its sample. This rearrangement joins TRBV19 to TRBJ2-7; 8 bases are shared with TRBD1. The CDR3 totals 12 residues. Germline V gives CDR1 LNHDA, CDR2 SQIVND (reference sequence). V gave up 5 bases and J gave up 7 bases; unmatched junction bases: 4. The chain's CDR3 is CASSSQGGEQYF. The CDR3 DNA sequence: TGTGCCAGTAGTTCACAGGGGGGTGAGCAGTACTTC.

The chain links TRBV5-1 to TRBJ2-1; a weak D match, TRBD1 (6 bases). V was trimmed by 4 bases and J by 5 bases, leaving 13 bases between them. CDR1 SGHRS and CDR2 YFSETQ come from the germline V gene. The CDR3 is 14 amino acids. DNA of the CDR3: TGCGCCAGCAGCATACAGGGTTTCGACAATGAGCAGTTCTTC. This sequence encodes CASSIQGFDNEQFF.

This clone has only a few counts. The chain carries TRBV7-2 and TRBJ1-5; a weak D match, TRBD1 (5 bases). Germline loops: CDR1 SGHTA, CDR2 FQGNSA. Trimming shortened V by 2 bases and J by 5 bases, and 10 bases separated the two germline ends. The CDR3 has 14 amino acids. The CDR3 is CASSLYGGYQPQHF. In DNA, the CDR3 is TGTGCCAGCAGCTTATACGGGGGGTATCAGCCCCAGCATTTT.

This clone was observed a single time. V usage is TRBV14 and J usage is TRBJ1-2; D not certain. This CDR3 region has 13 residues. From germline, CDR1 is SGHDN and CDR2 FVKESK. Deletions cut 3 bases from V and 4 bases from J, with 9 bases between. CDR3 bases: TGTGCCAGCAGCCACAGCGGCGTCTATGGCTACACCTTC. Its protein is CASSHSGVYGYTF.

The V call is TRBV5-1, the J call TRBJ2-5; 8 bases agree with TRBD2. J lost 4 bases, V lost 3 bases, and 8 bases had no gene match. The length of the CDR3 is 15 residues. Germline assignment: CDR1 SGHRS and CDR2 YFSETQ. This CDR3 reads CASSSTGGARETQYF. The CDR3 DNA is TGCGCCAGCAGCTCCACCGGGGGGGCGCGAGAGACCCAGTACTTC.

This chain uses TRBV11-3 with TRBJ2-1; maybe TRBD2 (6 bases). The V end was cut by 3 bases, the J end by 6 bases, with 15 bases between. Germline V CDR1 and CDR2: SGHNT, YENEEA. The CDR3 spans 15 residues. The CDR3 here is CASSFQLASVNEQFF. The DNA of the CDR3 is TGTGCCAGCAGCTTTCAACTAGCCTCTGTCAATGAGCAGTTCTTC.

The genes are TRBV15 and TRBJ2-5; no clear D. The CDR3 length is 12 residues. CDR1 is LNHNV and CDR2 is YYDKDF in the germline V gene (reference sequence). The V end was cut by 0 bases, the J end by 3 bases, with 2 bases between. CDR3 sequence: CATSREEETQYF. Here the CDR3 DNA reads TGTGCCACCAGCAGAGAGGAAGAGACCCAGTACTTC.

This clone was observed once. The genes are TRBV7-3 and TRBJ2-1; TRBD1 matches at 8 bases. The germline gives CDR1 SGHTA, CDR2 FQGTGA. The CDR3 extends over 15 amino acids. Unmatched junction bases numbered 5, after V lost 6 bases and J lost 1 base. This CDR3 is CASSGQGASYNEQFF. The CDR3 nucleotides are TGTGCCAGCAGTGGACAGGGAGCATCCTACAATGAGCAGTTCTTC.

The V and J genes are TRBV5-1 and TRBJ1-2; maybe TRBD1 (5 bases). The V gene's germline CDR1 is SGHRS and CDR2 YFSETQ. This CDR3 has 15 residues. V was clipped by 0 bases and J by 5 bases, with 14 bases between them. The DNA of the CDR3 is TGCGCCAGCAGCTTGGGACAAGGGGTTTTTTATGGCTACACCTTC. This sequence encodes CASSLGQGVFYGYTF.

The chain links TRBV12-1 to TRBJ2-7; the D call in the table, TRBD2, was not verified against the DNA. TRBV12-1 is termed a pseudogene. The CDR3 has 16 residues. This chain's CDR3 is CASSPMTSADSYEQYF. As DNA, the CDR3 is TGTGCCAGCAGCCCGATGACTAGCGCCGACTCCTACGAGCAGTACTTC.

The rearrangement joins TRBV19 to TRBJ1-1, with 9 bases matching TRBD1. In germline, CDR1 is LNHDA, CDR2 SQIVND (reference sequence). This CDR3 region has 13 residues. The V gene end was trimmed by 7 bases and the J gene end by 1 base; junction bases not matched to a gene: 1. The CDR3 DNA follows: TGTGCCAGTACGGGACAGGGGAACACTGAAGCTTTCTTT. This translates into CASTGQGNTEAFF.

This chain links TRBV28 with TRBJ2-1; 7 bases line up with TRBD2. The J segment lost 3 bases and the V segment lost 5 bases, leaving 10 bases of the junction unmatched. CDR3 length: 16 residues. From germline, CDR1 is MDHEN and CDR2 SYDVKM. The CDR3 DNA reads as TGTGCCAGCAGTGCAACTAGCGTCGGGGTCTACAATGAGCAGTTCTTC. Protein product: CASSATSVGVYNEQFF.

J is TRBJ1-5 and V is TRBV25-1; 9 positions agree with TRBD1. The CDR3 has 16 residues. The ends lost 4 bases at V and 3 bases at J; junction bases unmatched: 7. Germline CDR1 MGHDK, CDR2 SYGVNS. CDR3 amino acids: CASSAAGTGNNQPQHF. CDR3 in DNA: TGTGCCAGCAGTGCGGCCGGGACAGGGAACAATCAGCCCCAGCATTTT.

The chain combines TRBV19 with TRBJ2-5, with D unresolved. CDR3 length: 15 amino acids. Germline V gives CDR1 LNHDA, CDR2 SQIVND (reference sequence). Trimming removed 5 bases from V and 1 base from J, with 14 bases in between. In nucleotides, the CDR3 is TGTGCCAGTAGTCAAACCGTCGGCCCCCAAGAGACCCAGTACTTC. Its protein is CASSQTVGPQETQYF.